What follows describes a single TCR beta chain. This sample stems from a study of cytomegalovirus exposure and HLA in healthy donors. PCR employed 60 Vbeta and 13 Jbeta primers. Sequencing used immunoSEQ multiplex PCR; TCRdb keeps in-frame clones, though not all of them. In the table there are 74,000 or so clones, roughly 76% of which are singletons. The sample was PBMCs. The sequence was collected from a woman aged 40 to 50 in good health and CMV-seronegative.

The CDR3 nucleotides read TGTGCCAGCAGCCCCTCCCTATACACAGATACGCAGTATTTT. This gives the protein CASSPSLYTDTQYF. The rearrangement uses TRBV9 and TRBJ2-3, with no clear D. The CDR3 has 14 residues. The ends were cut back, 4 bases at V and 2 bases at J, with 11 bases in the middle. Germline CDR1 is SGDLS and CDR2 is YYNGEE.